This entry lists 22 T cell receptor beta chains sequenced from one sample in a study of CXCR3-negative and CXCR3-positive naive CD8 T cells. General observations from the study: CXCR3-positive naive cells carried more hydrophobic TRB CDR3s than CXCR3-negative ones.

Antigens for these TCRs are unknown. It was by 5' RACE with UMI labels that the TRB cDNA libraries were prepared. TCRdb reprocessed the 5' RACE reads, with one entry per CDR3 protein and no DNA. Here the sample table reports under 85,000 distinct CDR3 sequences. The specimen was naive CXCR3+ CD8+ T cells from blood. The subset was: CD45RO-CCR7+CD27+CD95- naive CD8+ T cells expressing CXCR3 (TNR3+). The receptors come from a human donor in good health. Some clones in this sample may be carry-over from other donors' samples.

This CDR3 is CASSLERTESSYEQYF. The genes are TRBV13 and TRBJ2-7. The CDR3 loop spans 16 amino acids. CDR1 and CDR2 from the germline V gene are PRHDT and FYEKMQ (reference sequence). Based on the CDR3 plus reference TRBV13 and TRBJ2-7, the full variable domain is AAGVIQSPRHLIKEKRETATLKCYPIPRHDTVYWYQQGPGQDPQFLISFYEKMQSDKGSIPDRFSAQQFSDYHSELNMSSLELGDSALYFCASSLERTESSYEQYFGPGTRLTVT.

This chain links TRBV12-3 or TRBV12-4 with TRBJ2-2; TCRdb's D gene call, TRBD2, goes unchecked for lack of DNA. This CDR3 contains 11 residues. CDR3 sequence reads: CATLTAGELFF.

The gene calls are TRBV28 and TRBJ2-2; the D gene TCRdb calls, TRBD2, cannot be checked with no DNA. The length of the CDR3 is 14 residues. Germline assignment: CDR1 MDHEN and CDR2 SYDVKM. CDR3 residues: CASSGLAGGGELFF.

CDR3 sequence: CASSLSGQGNQPQHF. The chain carries TRBV27 and TRBJ1-5; the D call from TCRdb, TRBD1, cannot be confirmed without DNA. The CDR3 runs to 15 residues. Germline values: CDR1 MNHEY, CDR2 SMNVEV (reference sequence).

The gene calls are TRBV4-2 and TRBJ2-7; TCRdb calls TRBD2, which cannot be checked without DNA. Germline CDR1 is LGHNA and CDR2 is YNFKEQ. CDR3 length equals 16 residues. CDR3 residues: CASSQDGLAGANEQYF.

The chain carries TRBV7-9 and TRBJ2-7. The CDR3 covers 14 residues. The V gene's germline CDR1 is SEHNR and CDR2 FQNEAQ (reference sequence). The CDR3 spells CASSLSDKTYEQYF.

This chain joins TRBV28 and TRBJ2-7; TCRdb reports TRBD1, a call that lacks DNA to check it against. CDR1 and CDR2 from the germline V gene are MDHEN and SYDVKM. The CDR3 has 15 residues. CDR3 sequence: CASSLWQTRTYEQYF.

The chain employs TRBV7-8 and TRBJ1-5; TCRdb gives TRBD1 as the D gene, but with no DNA this cannot be confirmed. From germline, CDR1 is SGHVS and CDR2 FQNEAQ. This CDR3 region has 19 residues. The CDR3 is CASSLVGETGRFRNQPQHF.

V usage is TRBV19 and J usage is TRBJ2-1; TCRdb indicates TRBD2, and absent DNA this call remains unverified. The CDR3 extends over 13 amino acids. Germline CDR1 LNHDA, CDR2 SQIVND (reference sequence). The CDR3 spells CAVSGSSYNEQFF. The variable domain in full, completed from reference TRBV19 and TRBJ2-1, reads DGGITQSPKYLFRKEGQNVTLSCEQNLNHDAMYWYRQDPGQGLRLIYYSQIVNDFQKGDIAEGYSVSREKKESFPLTVTSAQKNPTAFYLCAVSGSSYNEQFFGPGTRLTVL.

The gene calls are TRBV6-2 or TRBV6-3 and TRBJ2-5; TCRdb gives TRBD2 as the D gene, but with no DNA this cannot be confirmed. The CDR3 is 14 residues long. Per the germline V gene, CDR1 is MNHEY and CDR2 is SVGEGT. This CDR3 reads CASSLLAGKETQYF.

The chain employs TRBV12-3 or TRBV12-4 and TRBJ2-7; TCRdb names TRBD1, which stays unverified in the absence of DNA. The CDR3 has 12 amino acids. The CDR3: CASSSQGNEQYF.

The rearrangement links TRBV28 to TRBJ2-5; TCRdb's D call of TRBD1 is untestable without DNA. In germline, CDR1 is MDHEN, CDR2 SYDVKM. The CDR3 is made up of 13 amino acids. CDR3 region: CASTPVAGETQYF.

V and J are TRBV7-2 and TRBJ2-1. The CDR3 loop spans 15 amino acids. Germline V gene data show CDR1 as SGHTA and CDR2 as FQGNSA. CDR3 amino acids: CASSYSGSAYNEQFF.

The chain has TRBV28 and TRBJ2-7; the D call of TRBD1 rests on TCRdb alone, since no DNA is present to check it. The CDR3 has 14 amino acids. Germline loops: CDR1 MDHEN, CDR2 SYDVKM. CDR3 protein: CASSWQGEVYEQYF. Full variable domain (missing parts from reference TRBV28 and TRBJ2-7): DVKVTQSSRYLVKRTGEKVFLECVQDMDHENMFWYRQDPGLGLRLIYFSYDVKMKEKGDIPEGYSVSREKKERFSLILESASTNQTSMYLCASSWQGEVYEQYFGPGTRLTVT.

J is TRBJ1-1 and V is TRBV15; TCRdb picks TRBD1, but there is no DNA to check that call. CDR1 LNHNV and CDR2 YYDKDF come from the germline V gene (reference sequence). This CDR3 spans 15 amino acids. The CDR3 protein is CATSREQGMNTEAFF.

The rearrangement joins TRBV7-7 to TRBJ2-7; TCRdb designates TRBD2, a call that cannot be tested without DNA. The germline CDR1 and CDR2 sequences are SSHAT and FNYEAQ (reference sequence). There are 14 residues in the CDR3. CDR3 amino acids: CASSLTSASYEQYF.

The J gene is TRBJ2-7, the V gene TRBV29-1. In germline, CDR1 is SQVTM, CDR2 ANQGSEA. This CDR3 contains 12 residues. The CDR3 is CSVARNDYEQYF.

The V and J genes are TRBV4-3 and TRBJ1-2; TCRdb names TRBD1, which stays unverified in the absence of DNA. This CDR3 has 16 amino acids. CDR1 LGHNA and CDR2 YSLEER come from the germline V gene. This chain's CDR3 is CASSQEGEDSGYGYTF.

The chain joins TRBV6-5 to TRBJ2-1. Germline CDR1 is MNHEY and CDR2 is SVGAGI. The length of the CDR3 is 15 residues. CDR3 loop: CASSYGGSSYNEQFF.

The chain carries TRBV29-1 and TRBJ2-5; TCRdb names TRBD2, which stays unverified in the absence of DNA. The germline gives CDR1 SQVTM, CDR2 ANQGSEA. This CDR3 region has 14 residues. CDR3 amino acids: CSVYGRGGQETQYF. Drawing the rest from reference TRBV29-1 and TRBJ2-5, the complete variable domain is SAVISQKPSRDICQRGTSLTIQCQVDSQVTMMFWYRQQPGQSLTLIATANQGSEATYESGFVIDKFPISRPNLTFSTLTVSNMSPEDSSIYLCSVYGRGGQETQYFGPGTRLLVL.

The gene calls are TRBV21-1 and TRBJ2-7; TCRdb returns TRBD2, unconfirmable since there is no DNA. TRBV21-1 is recorded as a pseudogene. CDR3 size: 16 residues. The CDR3 reads CASSKYSAGRKYEQYF.

The chain carries TRBV28 and TRBJ2-1. Germline V gene sequence: CDR1 MDHEN, CDR2 SYDVKM. This CDR3 is built from 14 residues. CDR3 in amino acids: CASSLSGMGNEQFF. Looking up the rest from reference TRBV28 and TRBJ2-1 gives the full variable domain: DVKVTQSSRYLVKRTGEKVFLECVQDMDHENMFWYRQDPGLGLRLIYFSYDVKMKEKGDIPEGYSVSREKKERFSLILESASTNQTSMYLCASSLSGMGNEQFFGPGTRLTVL.